Below, 8 T cell receptor beta chains from the same sample are listed, as sequenced in a study of blood T cell repertoires in COVID-19. Assay: immunoSEQ multiplex PCR; the TCRdb copy retains only in-frame clones and omits some. The data hold around 110,000 clones, with 90% observed a single time. Input material: peripheral blood. These receptors all come from a human donor with active COVID-19. The donor label of this sample is uncertain.

This chain connects TRBV15 to TRBJ1-2; D call uncertain. The CDR3 totals 18 residues. From germline, CDR1 is LNHNV and CDR2 YYDKDF (reference sequence). V lost 3 bases, J lost 8 bases, and 28 bases lay in between. The DNA of the CDR3 is TGTGCCACCAGCAGCCCCTCGTTCGGAGTTGAGGCTCCGGGGGGCTACACCTTC. Translated: CATSSPSFGVEAPGGYTF.

The chain couples TRBV4-3 to TRBJ2-7; TRBD1 aligns across 9 bases. The CDR3 has 16 amino acids. V shed 0 bases, J shed 6 bases, and the junction held 9 bases outside the gene matches. CDR1 and CDR2 from the germline V gene are LGHNA and YSLEER. The CDR3 loop reads CASSQDFDRGLIEQYF. Here the CDR3 DNA reads TGCGCCAGCAGCCAAGATTTTGACAGGGGGTTGATCGAGCAGTACTTC.

The J gene is TRBJ1-5, the V gene TRBV5-6; 12 bases fit TRBD1. Germline CDR1 is SGHDT and CDR2 is YYEEEE. Germline trimming cut 0 bases from V and 5 bases from J; bases unmatched to any gene: 6. This CDR3 region has 17 residues. CDR3 residues: CASSLGGTGGAHQPQHF. The CDR3 DNA follows: TGTGCCAGCAGCTTGGGCGGGACAGGGGGCGCCCATCAGCCCCAGCATTTT.

The rearrangement links TRBV5-1 to TRBJ2-1, with 12 bases matching TRBD1. V dropped 1 base and J dropped 8; count of bases not matched to a gene: 7. Germline V gene sequence: CDR1 SGHRS, CDR2 YFSETQ. The CDR3 covers 16 residues. CDR3 amino acids: CASSLSAGTGGDEQFF. The DNA of the CDR3 is TGCGCCAGCAGCTTGTCTGCCGGGACAGGGGGCGATGAGCAGTTCTTC.

In DNA form, the CDR3 reads TGTGCCAGCAGTTCCCAGGGGAAGACCCAGTACTTC. Residues: CASSSQGKTQYF. The chain joins TRBV27 to TRBJ2-5; a weak D match, TRBD1 (6 bases). CDR1 MNHEY and CDR2 SMNVEV come from the germline V gene (reference sequence). Deletions cut 4 bases from V and 6 bases from J, with 9 bases between. CDR3 size: 12 residues.

The genes are TRBV7-9 and TRBJ2-1; 10 bases agree with TRBD2. This CDR3 is built from 15 residues. After removal of 1 base from V and 6 bases from J, the junction contained 3 bases not matched to a gene. CDR1 and CDR2 from the germline V gene are SEHNR and FQNEAQ (reference sequence). For the CDR3, the DNA is TGTGCCAGCAGCTTAGAACAGCGGGGGGGCAATGAGCAGTTCTTC. Its protein is CASSLEQRGGNEQFF.

This clone has a single count. The chain couples TRBV27 to TRBJ2-1; maybe TRBD1 (5 bases). Trimming removed 0 bases at V and 9 bases at J, with 12 bases between. Germline CDR1 is MNHEY and CDR2 is SMNVEV (reference sequence). The CDR3 is 14 residues long. The CDR3 sequence is CASSLSRQWSEQFF. CDR3 sequence (DNA): TGTGCCAGCAGTTTATCGAGACAGTGGAGTGAGCAGTTCTTC.

The J gene is TRBJ1-3, the V gene TRBV6-6; a weak D match, TRBD1 (5 bases). V lost 7 bases to trimming and J lost 4 bases, with 14 bases between them. Germline CDR1 reads MNHNY; CDR2 reads SVGAGI (reference sequence). CDR3 length equals 14 residues. The CDR3 nucleotides read TGTGCCAGCACCCCGGGGGGAGTGGGAAACACCATATATTTT. Translated: CASTPGGVGNTIYF.